Below, one T cell receptor beta chain is given with its context. The sample belongs to a study of T cells in localized non-small cell lung cancer. Germline V lookup: CDR1 SGHTA, CDR2 FQGNSA. V dropped 3 bases and J dropped 5 bases, with 16 bases sitting between them. This CDR3 contains 15 residues. The protocol was immunoSEQ multiplex PCR, while the TCRdb copy is restricted to in-frame clones and leaves out a portion. The data contain about 52,000 clones, 70% to 90% of them singletons. The input for sequencing was PBMCs, taken before any cancer treatment. This receptor was obtained from a female donor with stage II lung adenocarcinoma. This chain links TRBV7-2 with TRBJ1-2; D ambiguous. The CDR3 nucleotides read TGTGCCAGCAGCTTTAACTCTTACCTTATGTATGGCTACACCTTC. Protein: CASSFNSYLMYGYTF.